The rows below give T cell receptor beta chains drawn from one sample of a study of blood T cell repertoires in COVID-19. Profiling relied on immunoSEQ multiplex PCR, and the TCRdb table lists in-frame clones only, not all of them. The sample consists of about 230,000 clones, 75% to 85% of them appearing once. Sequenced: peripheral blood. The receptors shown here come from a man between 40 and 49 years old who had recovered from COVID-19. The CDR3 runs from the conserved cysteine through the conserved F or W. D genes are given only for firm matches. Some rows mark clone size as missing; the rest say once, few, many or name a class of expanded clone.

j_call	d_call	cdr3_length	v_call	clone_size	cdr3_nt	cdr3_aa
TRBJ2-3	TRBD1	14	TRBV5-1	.	TGCGCCAGCAGCTTCAATAGGGGGCCAGATACGCAGTATTTT	CASSFNRGPDTQYF
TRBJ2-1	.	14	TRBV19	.	TGTGCCAGTAGGGTCGGGTTTCTTAACAATGAGCAGTTCTTC	CASRVGFLNNEQFF
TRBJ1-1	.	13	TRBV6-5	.	TGTGCCAGCATCCGGGGGGGAGACACTGAAGCTTTCTTT	CASIRGGDTEAFF
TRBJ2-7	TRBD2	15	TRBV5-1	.	TGCGCCAGCAGACCGACTAGCGGTGACGGGTACGAGCAGTACTTC	CASRPTSGDGYEQYF
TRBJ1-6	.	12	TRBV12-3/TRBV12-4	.	TGTGCCAGCAGTGGCCCAAATTCACCCCTCCACTTT	CASSGPNSPLHF
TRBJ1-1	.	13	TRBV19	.	TGTGCCAGTAGCTCGCGGCTTCGGACTGAAGCTTTCTTT	CASSSRLRTEAFF
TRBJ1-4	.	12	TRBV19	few	TGTGCCAGTAGTACAGGCAATGAAAAACTGTTTTTT	CASSTGNEKLFF
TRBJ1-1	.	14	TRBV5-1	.	TGCGCCAGCAGCTTATCAGGAGGGAACACTGAAGCTTTCTTT	CASSLSGGNTEAFF
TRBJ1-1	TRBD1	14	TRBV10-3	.	TGTGCCATCAACCCGGGACAGAGGAACACTGAAGCTTTCTTT	CAINPGQRNTEAFF
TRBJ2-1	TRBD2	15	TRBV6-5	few	TGTGCCAGCAGTCCGAGCGGGACCTCCTACAATGAGCAGTTCTTC	CASSPSGTSYNEQFF
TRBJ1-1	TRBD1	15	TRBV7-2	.	TGTGCCAGCAGCTTAATTCCAGGGGGGTTCACTGAAGCTTTCTTT	CASSLIPGGFTEAFF
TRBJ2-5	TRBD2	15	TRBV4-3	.	TGCGCCAGCAGCCAAGAGCGGGGGGGCCAAGAGACCCAGTACTTC	CASSQERGGQETQYF
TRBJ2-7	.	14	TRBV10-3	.	TGTGCCATCAGTGAGGTTAGGGGCTCCTACGAGCAGTACTTC	CAISEVRGSYEQYF
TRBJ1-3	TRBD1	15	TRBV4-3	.	TGCGCCAGCAGCCAGATAGACAGGGTTGGGAACACCATATATTTT	CASSQIDRVGNTIYF
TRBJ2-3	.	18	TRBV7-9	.	TGTGCCAGCAGCTTATGGGGGGACGTTGATTTTCGCACAGATACGCAGTATTTT	CASSLWGDVDFRTDTQYF
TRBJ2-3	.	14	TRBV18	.	TGTGCCAGCTCACCAACGGCGGAAACAGATACGCAGTATTTT	CASSPTAETDTQYF
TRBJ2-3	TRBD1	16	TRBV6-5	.	TGTGCCAGCAGTTTACGGACAGGTGCTTACCCAGATACGCAGTATTTT	CASSLRTGAYPDTQYF
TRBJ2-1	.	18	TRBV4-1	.	TGCGCCAGCAGCCAAGGGGGAGCTTCCGGGGGAGCCTACAATGAGCAGTTCTTC	CASSQGGASGGAYNEQFF
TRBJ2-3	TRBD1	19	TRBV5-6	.	TGTGCCAGCAGCCCGAAGAACAGGGGGCGCAGGAGGGAGAGAGATACGCAGTATTTT	CASSPKNRGRRRERDTQYF
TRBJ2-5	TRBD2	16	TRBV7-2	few	TGTGCCAGCAGCTTAGGGACTAGCGGGAGACGTGAGACCCAGTACTTC	CASSLGTSGRRETQYF
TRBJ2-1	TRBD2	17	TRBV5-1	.	TGCGCCAGCAGCTTGTTTCCGGGAGCGGGAGGGACAAATGAGCAGTTCTTC	CASSLFPGAGGTNEQFF
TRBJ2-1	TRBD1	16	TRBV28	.	TGTGCCAGCAGCTACCCTGGACAGGGTTTAGTCAATGAGCAGTTCTTC	CASSYPGQGLVNEQFF
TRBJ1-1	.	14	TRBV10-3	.	TGTGCCATCAGTGAGTCACCCCCGGGCACTGAAGCTTTCTTT	CAISESPPGTEAFF
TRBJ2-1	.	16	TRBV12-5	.	TGTGCTAGTGGTTTAAAGTTGGCAGGGGGGTTAGGGGAGCAGTTCTTC	CASGLKLAGGLGEQFF
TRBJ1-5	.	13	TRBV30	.	TGTGCCTGGAGTAATCCATCAAATCAGCCCCAGCATTTT	CAWSNPSNQPQHF
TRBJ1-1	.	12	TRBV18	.	TGTGCCAGCTCACCGGGCATCACTGAAGCTTTCTTT	CASSPGITEAFF
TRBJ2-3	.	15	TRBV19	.	TGTGCCAGTAGTCAACAGGGTTTGAAGACAGATACGCAGTATTTT	CASSQQGLKTDTQYF
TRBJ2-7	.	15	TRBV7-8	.	TGTGCCAGCAGCTTAGCGGTCGCAGGTTCCTACGAGCAGTACTTC	CASSLAVAGSYEQYF
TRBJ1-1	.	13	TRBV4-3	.	TGCGCCAGCAGCCCGGGGGGGAACACTGAAGCTTTCTTT	CASSPGGNTEAFF
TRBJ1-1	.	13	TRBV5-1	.	TGCGCCAGCAGCTTGGACGGTTACACTGAAGCTTTCTTT	CASSLDGYTEAFF
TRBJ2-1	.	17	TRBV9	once	TGTGCCAGCAGCGTAGGTTGGGCCCAGAGCTCCTACAATGAGCAGTTCTTC	CASSVGWAQSSYNEQFF
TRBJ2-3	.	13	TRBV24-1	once	TGTGCCACCGGACTTCCCGACACAGATACGCAGTATTTT	CATGLPDTDTQYF
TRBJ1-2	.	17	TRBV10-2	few	TGCGCCAGCAGTGATCAGCAGGGAACCGCACTGAACTATGGCTACACCTTC	CASSDQQGTALNYGYTF
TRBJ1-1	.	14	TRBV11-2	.	TGTGCCAGCAGCTTCTACTCGGGGGACACTGAAGCTTTCTTT	CASSFYSGDTEAFF
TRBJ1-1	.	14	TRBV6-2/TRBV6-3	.	TGTGCCAGCAGTTACCCCTTTGGAGATCCTGAAGCTTTCTTT	CASSYPFGDPEAFF
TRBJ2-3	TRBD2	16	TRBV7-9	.	TGTGCCAGCAGCTTGCTTAGCGGGAGTGGTGGAGATACGCAGTATTTT	CASSLLSGSGGDTQYF
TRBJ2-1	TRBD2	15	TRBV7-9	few	TGTGCCAGCAGCAAGGGGACTAGCGGGTACAATGAGCAGTTCTTC	CASSKGTSGYNEQFF
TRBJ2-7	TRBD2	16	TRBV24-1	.	TGTGCCACCAGTGAACCTAGCGGGAGGGCCGCCTACGAGCAGTACTTC	CATSEPSGRAAYEQYF
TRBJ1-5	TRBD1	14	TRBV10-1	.	TGCGCCAGCAGTGAAAGGGGACAGCCCCAGCCCCAGCATTTT	CASSERGQPQPQHF
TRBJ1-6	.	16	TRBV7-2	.	TGTGCCAGCAGCTATCGGTTGGCGGCATATAATTCACCCCTCCACTTT	CASSYRLAAYNSPLHF
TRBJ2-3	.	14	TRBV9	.	TGTGCCAGCAGCGCTAGACTAGGATCAAATACGCAGTATTTT	CASSARLGSNTQYF
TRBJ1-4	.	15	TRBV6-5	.	TGTGCCAGCAGTTACAGCTCTGCAACTAATGAAAAACTGTTTTTT	CASSYSSATNEKLFF
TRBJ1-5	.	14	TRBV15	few	TGTGCCACCAGCAGAGATTATAGCAATCAGCCCCAGCATTTT	CATSRDYSNQPQHF
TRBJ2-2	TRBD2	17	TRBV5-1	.	TGCGCCAGCAGCTGGCCCCAAGGGAGGGCGAACACCGGGGAGCTGTTTTTT	CASSWPQGRANTGELFF
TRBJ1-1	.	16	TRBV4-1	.	TGCGCCAGCAGCCAAGAGTATAGGGGTACCGGCACTGAAGCTTTCTTT	CASSQEYRGTGTEAFF
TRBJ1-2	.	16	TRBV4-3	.	TGCGCCAGCAGCCAAGATTATCAACCAGGGAACTATGGCTACACCTTC	CASSQDYQPGNYGYTF
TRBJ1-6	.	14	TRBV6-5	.	TGTGCCAGCACCCGAATTGAGGGTAATTCACCCCTCCACTTT	CASTRIEGNSPLHF
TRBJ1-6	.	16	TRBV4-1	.	TGCGCCAGCAGCCAGAGGATGAACTCCCTCAATTCACCCCTCCACTTT	CASSQRMNSLNSPLHF
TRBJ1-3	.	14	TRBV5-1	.	TGCGCCAGCAGTAACACAGGGCCGATCAGCACCATATATTTT	CASSNTGPISTIYF
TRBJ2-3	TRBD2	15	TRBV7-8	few	TGTGCCAGCAGCTTAGGGCTAGCGGGGGGAGATACGCAGTATTTT	CASSLGLAGGDTQYF
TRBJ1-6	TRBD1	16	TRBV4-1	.	TGCGCCAGCAGCCAAGATCCCGGACAGGGGAGGTCACCCCTCCACTTT	CASSQDPGQGRSPLHF
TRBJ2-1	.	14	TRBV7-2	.	TGTGCCAGCTCAATTCCGAGCTCCTACAATGAGCAGTTCTTC	CASSIPSSYNEQFF
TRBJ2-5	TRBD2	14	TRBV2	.	TGTGCCAGCAGGGGACTAGCGGGGGTGGAGACCCAGTACTTC	CASRGLAGVETQYF
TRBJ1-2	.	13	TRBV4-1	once	TGCGCCAGCAGCCTTCGTAGTGGGGGCGGCTACACCTTC	CASSLRSGGGYTF
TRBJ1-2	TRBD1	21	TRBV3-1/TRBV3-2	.	TGTGCCAGCAGCCAAGATTTTCGTGCGCGTTGGTGGGGGACAGGGAACTATGGCTACACCTTC	CASSQDFRARWWGTGNYGYTF